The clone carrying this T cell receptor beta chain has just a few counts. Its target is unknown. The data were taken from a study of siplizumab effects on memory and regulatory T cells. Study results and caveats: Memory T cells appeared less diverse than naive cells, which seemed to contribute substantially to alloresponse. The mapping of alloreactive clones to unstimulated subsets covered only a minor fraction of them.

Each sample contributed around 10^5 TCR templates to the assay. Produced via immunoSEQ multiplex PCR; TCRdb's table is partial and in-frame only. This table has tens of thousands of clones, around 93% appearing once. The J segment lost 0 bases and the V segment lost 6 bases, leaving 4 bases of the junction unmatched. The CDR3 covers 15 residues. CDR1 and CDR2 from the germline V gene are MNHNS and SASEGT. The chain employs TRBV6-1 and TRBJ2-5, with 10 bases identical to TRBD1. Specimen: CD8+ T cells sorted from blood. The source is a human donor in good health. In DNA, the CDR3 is TGTGCCAGCAGGAAGGACAGGGGGAACCAAGAGACCCAGTACTTC. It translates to CASRKDRGNQETQYF.